One sample yielded the 6 T cell receptor beta chains listed below, sequenced in a study of human T cells and chemical hapten exposure. One entry per CDR3 protein, called by TCRdb with MiXCR from the RACE reads. Seen here are tens of thousands of distinct CDR3 sequences, about 4.5% observed once, and the top ten hold 1.5% to 2%. Regarding time point: healthy volunteer bleed at 2 weeks. The authors' total RNA extraction used unfractionated whole blood. Sequenced sample: whole blood. All receptors derive from a female donor in good health. Some clones in this sample may be carry-over from other donors' samples.

The table lists this clonotype with many counts. The CDR3 reads CASSQDTSGGTDTQYF. Written as DNA, the CDR3 is TGCGCCAGCAGCCAAGACACTAGCGGGGGCACAGATACGCAGTATTTT. V gene TRBV4-3 combines with J gene TRBJ2-3, with 10 positions matching TRBD2. After removal of 0 bases from V and 1 base from J, the junction contained 1 base not matched to a gene. CDR3 length equals 16 residues. CDR1 LGHNA and CDR2 YSLEER come from the germline V gene.

This clonotype was seen many times. This chain connects TRBV29-1 to TRBJ2-2, with D perhaps matching TRBD1 (5 bases). There are 18 residues in the CDR3. Germline CDR1 SQVTM, CDR2 ANQGSEA. V lost 2 bases and J lost 5, with 24 bases in between. The CDR3 protein is CSVEFRPDLGYRTGELFF. The CDR3 DNA reads TGCAGCGTTGAATTCCGCCCGGATCTGGGCTACAGGACCGGGGAGCTGTTTTTT.

This clonotype has at least ten counts. The chain links TRBV12-3 or TRBV12-4 to TRBJ1-2; possible D gene TRBD1, 6 bases. V was trimmed by 5 bases and J by 5 bases, leaving 21 bases between them. The CDR3 consists of 16 residues. The CDR3 sequence: CASSQTGQSARYGYTF. The CDR3 region has the DNA TGTGCCAGCAGTCAGACCGGACAGTCAGCCAGATATGGCTACACCTTC.

This clonotype was seen many times. V usage is TRBV9 and J usage is TRBJ1-2; a possible D gene is TRBD1 (5 bases). From germline, CDR1 is SGDLS and CDR2 YYNGEE. Trimming took 0 bases from V and 9 from J, leaving 18 bases between them. This CDR3 is 15 amino acids long. The CDR3, as DNA: TGTGCCAGCAGCGTAGTCACGCCGGGGGTCGATCGCTACACCTTC. It is translated as CASSVVTPGVDRYTF.

The chain recombines TRBV20-1 with TRBJ1-5, with 8 bases fitting TRBD1. This CDR3 spans 13 amino acids. Germline assignment: CDR1 DFQATT and CDR2 SNEGSKA (reference sequence). Germline trimming cut 6 bases from V and 4 bases from J; bases unmatched to any gene: 5. The CDR3 sequence is CSASGQGNQPQHF. CDR3 DNA: TGCAGTGCGAGCGGACAGGGAAATCAGCCCCAGCATTTT.

The chain combines TRBV13 with TRBJ1-1; D might be TRBD1 (5 bases). CDR1 is PRHDT, CDR2 FYEKMQ, per germline (reference sequence). The CDR3 is 13 amino acids. V was trimmed by 8 bases and J by 11 bases, leaving 21 bases between them. The CDR3 DNA is TGTGCCAGCGAGCACCAGGCCGACAGAGTGGCTTTCTTT. As protein: CASEHQADRVAFF. Full variable domain (outside the CDR3, taken from reference TRBV13 and TRBJ1-1): AAGVIQSPRHLIKEKRETATLKCYPIPRHDTVYWYQQGPGQDPQFLISFYEKMQSDKGSIPDRFSAQQFSDYHSELNMSSLELGDSALYFCASEHQADRVAFFGQGTRLTVV.